Below, one T cell receptor (beta chain) is given with its context. Only in-frame clones appear in the TCRdb table, and some are missing; sequencing was by immunoSEQ multiplex PCR. The data show about 650,000 clones, around 95% seen once. This entry belongs to a study of shared clonotypes between healthy human individuals. The CDR3 consists of 16 residues. V dropped 0 bases and J dropped 3; count of bases not matched to a gene: 7. Germline values: CDR1 SGHRS, CDR2 YFSETQ. CD45RO-negative cells were positively selected for CCR7, leaving out terminally differentiated effector memory CD45RA+ cells. The sequence was collected from a woman aged 25 to 39 in good health. The chain uses TRBV5-1 and TRBJ2-7; 9 bases match TRBD2. Sequencing used naive CD8+ T cells sorted from blood. In DNA form, the CDR3 reads TGCGCCAGCAGCTTGGCCACCCTAGCGGGACACTACGAGCAGTACTTC. Its translation: CASSLATLAGHYEQYF.